Following are 21 T cell receptor beta chains from one sample sequenced in a study of cytomegalovirus exposure and HLA in healthy donors. PCR employed 60 Vbeta and 13 Jbeta primers. TCRdb's table, derived via immunoSEQ multiplex PCR, lists solely in-frame clones and lacks some. The sample holds around 170,000 clones; around 80% are singletons and the top ten take 6.3%. Source material: PBMCs. The receptor set was obtained from a man aged 35-49 years in good health and CMV-seropositive.

The genes are TRBV7-2 and TRBJ2-7, with 7 positions matching TRBD1. The CDR3 extends over 14 amino acids. V lost 2 bases to trimming and J lost 2 bases; unmatched junction nucleotides: 3. Germline CDR1 is SGHTA and CDR2 is FQGNSA. CDR3 coding DNA: TGTGCCAGCAGCTTAAGCCAGGGGGCCTACGAGCAGTACTTC. This codes for CASSLSQGAYEQYF.

The V call is TRBV19, the J call TRBJ2-1; 8 positions agree with TRBD2. The CDR3 spans 17 residues. Trimming at V came to 2 bases and at J to 5 bases, leaving 11 bases not matched to a gene. The V gene's germline CDR1 is LNHDA and CDR2 SQIVND (reference sequence). The CDR3: CASSIRTGGARNNEQFF. The CDR3 DNA reads as TGTGCCAGTAGTATACGGACCGGGGGGGCGCGTAACAATGAGCAGTTCTTC.

The chain joins TRBV10-1 to TRBJ1-1; D perhaps matches TRBD1 (5 bases). This CDR3 has 14 amino acids. Between the trimmed V and J ends, which lost 4 bases and 1 base, there was a span of 10 bases. Germline V gives CDR1 WNHNN, CDR2 SYGVQD (reference sequence). CDR3 coding DNA: TGCGCCAGCAGTGTCCAGGGCAGGAACACTGAAGCTTTCTTT. It specifies CASSVQGRNTEAFF.

The gene calls are TRBV27 and TRBJ2-7; D call uncertain. Germline CDR1 is MNHEY and CDR2 is SMNVEV (reference sequence). The V end lost 6 bases, the J end lost 1 base, and 10 bases lay between the germline ends. This CDR3 contains 13 residues. The CDR3 protein is CASRRQMSYEQYF. CDR3 nucleotides: TGTGCCAGCAGGCGTCAAATGTCCTACGAGCAGTACTTC.

The chain employs TRBV27 and TRBJ1-6, with 7 positions matching TRBD1. The junction had 7 bases not matched to a gene; V was cut back by 6 bases and J by 8 bases. CDR1 and CDR2 from the germline V gene are MNHEY and SMNVEV (reference sequence). CDR3 length: 14 amino acids. For the CDR3, the DNA is TGTGCCAGCAGCCGGACAGGCAGGCATTCACCCCTCCACTTT. The encoded protein is CASSRTGRHSPLHF.

This chain connects TRBV6-1 to TRBJ1-2, with D hard to call. The germline CDR1 and CDR2 sequences are MNHNS and SASEGT. Trimming left V 6 bases short and J 4 bases short, with 6 bases between. This CDR3 has 11 amino acids. In DNA, the CDR3 is TGTGCCAGCAGGGTCGGCTATGGCTACACCTTC. Translating it yields CASRVGYGYTF.

The chain has TRBV4-1 and TRBJ2-3, with 7 bases identical to TRBD2. The CDR3 consists of 12 residues. Germline CDR1 is MGHRA and CDR2 is YSYEKL. With V trimmed by 8 bases and J by 4 bases, 3 bases remained unmatched. In DNA, the CDR3 is TGCGCCAGCTCGGGGGGAGCAGATACGCAGTATTTT. Protein product: CASSGGADTQYF.

V is TRBV28 and J is TRBJ2-2; 10 bases match TRBD1. In germline, CDR1 is MDHEN, CDR2 SYDVKM. After removal of 5 bases from V and 6 bases from J, the junction contained 6 bases not matched to a gene. The CDR3 totals 15 residues. In DNA, the CDR3 is TGTGCCAGCAGTAAAACCGGGACAGGGGCCGGGGAGCTGTTTTTT. Protein sequence: CASSKTGTGAGELFF.

The genes are TRBV28 and TRBJ1-5, with D unclear. This CDR3 contains 13 residues. Trimming removed 10 bases at V and 7 bases at J, with 17 bases between. The germline V gene has CDR1 MDHEN and CDR2 SYDVKM. This CDR3 is CATTTPGWQPQHF. In nucleotides, the CDR3 is TGTGCCACAACGACCCCCGGGTGGCAGCCCCAGCATTTT.

This clone has a handful of counts. CDR3 protein: CASSAGRDRGLNWGEQYF. The CDR3 DNA is TGTGCCAGCAGCGCGGGCCGGGACAGGGGGCTAAATTGGGGCGAGCAGTACTTC. The chain recombines TRBV9 with TRBJ2-7, with TRBD1 identical over 12 bases. J gave up 6 bases and V 3 bases, and 16 bases lay outside the gene matches. This CDR3 spans 18 amino acids. Germline-derived CDR1 and CDR2 are SGDLS and YYNGEE.

This clone was counted once. The chain has TRBV5-1 and TRBJ2-1; 7 bases line up with TRBD2. CDR1 is SGHRS, CDR2 YFSETQ, per germline. CDR3 length equals 15 residues. With 4 bases clipped from V and 3 bases from J, the junction kept 7 bases outside the gene matches. The CDR3 region is CASSHQRGLYNEQFF. The CDR3 nucleotides read TGCGCCAGCAGCCACCAGCGGGGCCTCTACAATGAGCAGTTCTTC.

The chain carries TRBV5-4 and TRBJ2-2; the D gene is possibly TRBD2 (6 bases). The germline V and J ends were trimmed by 4 bases and 1 base, with 8 bases remaining between them. CDR1 is SGHNT and CDR2 is YYREEE in the germline V gene (reference sequence). The CDR3 sequence is 14 residues long. CDR3 sequence: CASSPGLNTGELFF. In DNA, the CDR3 is TGTGCCAGCAGCCCGGGACTGAACACCGGGGAGCTGTTTTTT.

This rearrangement joins TRBV4-3 to TRBJ2-2, with 8 bases fitting TRBD2. V shed 1 base and J 6 bases; nucleotides not matched to a gene: 7. Germline CDR1 LGHNA, CDR2 YSLEER. The CDR3 is 16 amino acids. The CDR3 DNA reads as TGCGCCAGCAGCCAAGGCGGAGGAGCGGGGGCCGGGGAGCTGTTTTTT. It specifies CASSQGGGAGAGELFF.

This clone was seen only a few times. The chain has TRBV13 and TRBJ2-7, with D possibly matching TRBD1 (5 bases). V shed 2 bases and J shed 4 bases, with 9 bases lying between them. CDR3 size: 13 residues. Germline CDR1 PRHDT, CDR2 FYEKMQ (reference sequence). CDR3 in amino acids: CASSLRTGYEQYF. As DNA, the CDR3 is TGTGCCAGCAGCTTAAGAACAGGATACGAGCAGTACTTC.

Only a few counts were recorded for this clone. This chain uses TRBV10-3 with TRBJ2-7; 16 bases match TRBD2. CDR1 and CDR2 from the germline V gene are ENHRY and SYGVKD. Germline trimming cut 4 bases from V and 3 bases from J; bases unmatched to any gene: 9. The CDR3 loop spans 18 amino acids. CDR3 coding DNA: TGTGCCATCAGTGTGGGACTAGCGGGGGGGCATGACGACTACGAGCAGTACTTC. This encodes CAISVGLAGGHDDYEQYF.

This sequence joins TRBV19 and TRBJ2-5; 16 bases fit TRBD2. The V segment lost 4 bases and the J segment 6 bases; nucleotides outside the gene matches: 8. Germline V lookup: CDR1 LNHDA, CDR2 SQIVND (reference sequence). This CDR3 has 17 residues. As DNA, the CDR3 is TGTGCCAGTAGTAGATTCCCGGGACTAGCGGGGGGGAAGACCCAGTACTTC. It translates to CASSRFPGLAGGKTQYF.

V is TRBV5-1 and J is TRBJ1-2; tentatively, D is TRBD1 (6 bases). This CDR3 is built from 13 residues. Trimming pared 0 bases from V and 7 bases from J, leaving 10 bases between. The germline gives CDR1 SGHRS, CDR2 YFSETQ. The CDR3 here is CASSLDRVLGYTF. The CDR3 DNA is TGCGCCAGCAGCTTGGACAGGGTCCTTGGCTACACCTTC.

This clone was seen only once. This rearrangement joins TRBV7-2 to TRBJ1-1; the D gene is possibly TRBD1 (5 bases). The CDR3 runs to 14 residues. CDR1 is SGHTA, CDR2 FQGNSA, per germline. V shed 0 bases and J shed 4 bases, with 9 bases lying between them. This CDR3 reads CASSLAAGGTEAFF. CDR3 sequence (DNA): TGTGCCAGCAGCTTAGCAGCGGGGGGCACTGAAGCTTTCTTT. Full variable domain (missing parts from reference TRBV7-2 and TRBJ1-1): GAGVSQSPSNKVTEKGKDVELRCDPISGHTALYWYRQSLGQGLEFLIYFQGNSAPDKSGLPSDRFSAERTGGSVSTLTIQRTQQEDSAVYLCASSLAAGGTEAFFGQGTRLTVV.

The J gene is TRBJ1-2, the V gene TRBV12-5; weak D call: TRBD1 (6 bases). From germline, CDR1 is LGHNT and CDR2 FRNRAP. V was trimmed by 2 bases and J by 6 bases, leaving 10 bases between them. The CDR3 is 13 amino acids. CDR3 amino acids: CASGLTGLDGYTF. CDR3 in DNA: TGTGCTAGTGGTTTGACAGGGTTAGATGGCTACACCTTC.

This clone was seen just once. This rearrangement joins TRBV28 to TRBJ1-4, with 9 bases aligning to TRBD1. Germline V gene sequence: CDR1 MDHEN, CDR2 SYDVKM. The J segment lost 8 bases and the V segment lost 8 bases, leaving 9 bases of the junction unmatched. This CDR3 contains 14 residues. CDR3 protein: CASLPQGAGEKLFF. The CDR3 DNA reads as TGTGCCAGCCTTCCACAGGGGGCAGGAGAAAAACTGTTTTTT.

J is TRBJ2-5 and V is TRBV30; TRBD2 is a possible D gene (5 bases). Trimming took 6 bases from V and 2 from J, leaving 10 bases between them. This CDR3 comprises 12 residues. CDR1 and CDR2 (germline): GTSNPN, SVGIG (reference sequence). CDR3 protein: CACGIPQETQYF. CDR3 in DNA: TGTGCCTGCGGGATCCCTCAAGAGACCCAGTACTTC.